This entry lists 22 T cell receptor beta chains sequenced from one sample in a study of early T cells in non-severe SARS-CoV-2 infection (dated by TCRdb to about 2021). Library generation was performed with 5' RACE. These reads were obtained on a NextSeq 500. The public reads were reprocessed in TCRdb via fastp at Q25 and MiXCR, keeping in-frame beta chains. One record per CDR3 amino acid sequence lists the most common genes and DNA. The sample table records more than 95,000 distinct CDR3 sequences; approximately 9.9% of these occur just once. In total, the top ten clones hold around 4.7% of the sample. The material sequenced was whole blood, taken at baseline. The source of these receptors is an adult who was a healthcare worker with PCR-confirmed SARS-CoV-2 infection or an uninfected control (not recorded which).

This clonotype was recorded at least ten times. This sequence joins TRBV25-1 and TRBJ2-5; D gene ambiguous. Germline CDR1 reads MGHDK; CDR2 reads SYGVNS. Trimming pared 8 bases from V and 2 bases from J, leaving 15 bases between. The length of the CDR3 is 14 residues. As DNA, the CDR3 is TGTGCCAGCGAACCACACCGGCAACAAGAGACCCAGTACTTC. Translating it yields CASEPHRQQETQYF.

This clonotype was seen at least ten times. The chain recombines TRBV18 with TRBJ1-3; D is unresolved. The CDR3 consists of 14 residues. The V gene's germline CDR1 is KGHSH and CDR2 LQKENI. The V end was cut by 3 bases, the J end by 4 bases, with 10 bases between. CDR3 sequence: CASSPDRAGNTIYF. DNA of the CDR3: TGTGCCAGCTCACCTGACCGGGCCGGAAACACCATATATTTT.

This clonotype has at least ten counts. The chain couples TRBV12-3 or TRBV12-4 to TRBJ1-2, with 7 bases aligning to TRBD1. The trim removed 3 bases at V and 7 bases at J, leaving 5 bases unmatched. CDR3 length: 13 residues. The chain's CDR3 is CASSFEGAAGYTF. CDR3 coding DNA: TGTGCCAGCAGTTTTGAGGGGGCTGCTGGCTACACCTTC.

V gene TRBV28 combines with J gene TRBJ2-7; D assignment may be TRBD1 or TRBD2 (5 bases each). CDR3 size: 18 residues. The V and J ends lost 0 bases and 3 bases respectively, with 21 bases between them. The germline gives CDR1 MDHEN, CDR2 SYDVKM. This CDR3 reads CASSLWSPGQGPFYEQYF. CDR3 nucleotide sequence: TGTGCCAGCAGTTTATGGTCCCCGGGCCAGGGACCATTCTACGAGCAGTACTTC. Together with reference TRBV28 and TRBJ2-7, the CDR3 gives the full variable domain: DVKVTQSSRYLVKRTGEKVFLECVQDMDHENMFWYRQDPGLGLRLIYFSYDVKMKEKGDIPEGYSVSREKKERFSLILESASTNQTSMYLCASSLWSPGQGPFYEQYFGPGTRLTVT.

The chain carries TRBV5-6 and TRBJ2-2, with a possible D match to TRBD1 (7 bases). Germline V gene lookup returns CDR1 SGHDT and CDR2 YYEEEE. CDR3 length: 15 amino acids. V lost 5 bases and J 0 bases, leaving 11 bases between the germline ends. The DNA for the CDR3 is TGTGCCAGCAGGCGGGACAGCCCGAACACCGGGGAGCTGTTTTTT. Residues: CASRRDSPNTGELFF.

This clonotype was detected ten times or more. This chain uses TRBV20-1 with TRBJ2-4; 10 positions agree with TRBD2. Trimming at V came to 0 bases and at J to 4 bases, leaving 3 bases not matched to a gene. CDR3 length: 15 amino acids. Germline loops: CDR1 DFQATT, CDR2 SNEGSKA (reference sequence). The CDR3 nucleotides read TGCAGTGCTAGAGATGAGACTAGCGGGAAAAACATTCAGTACTTC. As protein: CSARDETSGKNIQYF.

On this clonotype itself: This may stem from a read error, because a much larger clone lies one nucleotide away. This sequence joins TRBV2 and TRBJ2-1; the match to TRBD1 covers 10 bases. The CDR3 sequence is 14 residues long. Germline assignment: CDR1 SNHLY and CDR2 FYNNEI. The CDR3 spells CVSRGQGWDNEQFF. DNA for the CDR3: TGTGTCAGCAGGGGACAGGGGTGGGATAATGAGCAGTTCTTC.

V and J are TRBV7-9 and TRBJ2-7; 7 bases agree with TRBD1. The CDR3 runs 15 residues. V dropped 5 bases and J dropped 5; count of bases not matched to a gene: 12. The germline V gene encodes CDR1 SEHNR and CDR2 FQNEAQ (reference sequence). In DNA, the CDR3 is TGTGCCAGCAGCCCCACAGGGGAACAGTTCCACGAGCAGTACTTC. Residues: CASSPTGEQFHEQYF.

This sequence joins TRBV18 and TRBJ2-1, with D uncertain. The CDR3 spans 16 residues. V was trimmed by 6 bases and J by 4 bases, leaving 19 bases between them. Per germline, CDR1 KGHSH and CDR2 LQKENI. This CDR3 reads CASSSGFNVQYNEQFF. In DNA, the CDR3 is TGTGCCAGCTCTTCCGGTTTTAATGTGCAGTACAATGAGCAGTTCTTC.

The J gene is TRBJ2-1, the V gene TRBV9, with D maybe TRBD1 (6 bases). Germline loops: CDR1 SGDLS, CDR2 YYNGEE. V lost 3 bases and J 6 bases, leaving 13 bases between the germline ends. CDR3 length: 14 residues. This CDR3 reads CASSARDIINEQFF. The CDR3 bases are TGTGCCAGCAGCGCTAGGGACATAATCAATGAGCAGTTCTTC.

The chain has TRBV14 and TRBJ2-1; D gene unclear. The CDR3 runs to 13 residues. V was cut by 0 bases and J by 3 bases, with 3 bases left in between. Germline CDR1 reads SGHDN; CDR2 reads FVKESK. This CDR3 reads CASSQELYNEQFF. The CDR3 nucleotides read TGTGCCAGCAGCCAAGAACTCTACAATGAGCAGTTCTTC.

This chain joins TRBV11-2 and TRBJ2-7; D uncertain. Germline V gene data show CDR1 as SGHAT and CDR2 as FQNNGV. This CDR3 comprises 14 residues. The ends were cut back, 3 bases at V and 0 bases at J, with 9 bases in the middle. CDR3 sequence reads: CASSFVRDSYEQYF. Written as DNA, the CDR3 is TGTGCCAGCAGCTTTGTCAGAGACTCCTACGAGCAGTACTTC.

The genes are TRBV5-5 and TRBJ1-6, with 9 bases matching TRBD1. Losses at the gene ends were 6 bases for V and 14 bases for J; bases not matched to a gene: 9. CDR3 size: 13 residues. Germline-derived CDR1 and CDR2 are SGHKS and YYEKEE (reference sequence). The DNA for the CDR3 is TGTGCCAGCACCACCGGGACAGGGCGCACCCTCCACTTT. It encodes CASTTGTGRTLHF.

This clonotype has a count of ten or more. The chain links TRBV9 to TRBJ2-3; D unresolved. With 2 bases removed from V and 2 bases from J, the gap between germline ends came to 6 bases. This CDR3 comprises 13 residues. From germline, CDR1 is SGDLS and CDR2 YYNGEE. The CDR3 sequence: CASSVHLTDTQYF. CDR3 DNA sequence: TGTGCCAGCAGCGTTCACCTCACAGATACGCAGTATTTT.

This clonotype has only a few counts. The chain has TRBV10-2 and TRBJ2-3, with D hard to call. The V end lost 3 bases, the J end lost 3 bases, and 10 bases lay between the germline ends. The CDR3 consists of 14 residues. Germline loops: CDR1 WSHSY, CDR2 SAAADI. For the CDR3, the DNA is TGCGCCAGCAGTGAAGGCCTAGAAACAGATACGCAGTATTTT. Amino acid sequence: CASSEGLETDTQYF.

The chain carries TRBV11-1 and TRBJ2-7; unclear D gene. The CDR3 consists of 11 residues. Per the germline V gene, CDR1 is SGHAT and CDR2 is FQDESV (reference sequence). V dropped 2 bases and J dropped 4 bases, with 3 bases sitting between them. In DNA, the CDR3 is TGTGCCAGCAGCTTAAAGTACGAGCAGTACTTC. It yields the protein CASSLKYEQYF.

This clonotype was recorded a few times. CDR3 amino acids: CASSLPSQGEAEAFF. CDR3 coding DNA: TGTGCCAGCAGTTTACCATCACAGGGAGAGGCTGAAGCTTTCTTT. The chain joins TRBV28 to TRBJ1-1, with D perhaps TRBD1 (6 bases). The V and J ends lost 2 bases and 6 bases respectively, with 16 bases between them. The CDR3 consists of 15 residues. The germline gives CDR1 MDHEN, CDR2 SYDVKM.

In its sample, this clonotype was seen many times. The V and J genes are TRBV6-6 and TRBJ2-3; 11 positions match TRBD2. CDR1 MNHNY and CDR2 SVGAGI come from the germline V gene (reference sequence). This CDR3 region has 16 residues. With V trimmed by 3 bases and J by 6 bases, 8 bases remained unmatched. The CDR3 region is CASSYTLAGGPDTQYF. Written as DNA, the CDR3 is TGTGCCAGCAGTTATACCTTAGCGGGAGGGCCGGATACGCAGTATTTT.

The chain has TRBV6-6 and TRBJ1-4; D gene uncertain. Looked up from germline, CDR1 is MNHNY and CDR2 is SVGAGI (reference sequence). The CDR3 runs 16 residues. V lost 2 bases and J lost 0, with 10 bases in between. The CDR3 sequence: CASSYRESATNEKLFF. The CDR3 bases are TGTGCCAGCAGTTACCGGGAGTCCGCAACTAATGAAAAACTGTTTTTT.

J is TRBJ2-1 and V is TRBV10-3, with a weak D call TRBD2 (6 bases). The CDR3 loop spans 15 amino acids. With 2 bases removed from V and 8 bases from J, the gap between germline ends came to 16 bases. The germline V gene has CDR1 ENHRY and CDR2 SYGVKD. The CDR3 nucleotides are TGTGCCATCAGTGAGCCAACGGGAGTTCTCCATGAGCAGTTCTTC. Amino acid sequence: CAISEPTGVLHEQFF.

This clonotype was recorded many times. This chain connects TRBV7-2 to TRBJ2-7; TRBD2 matches at 10 bases. Per germline, CDR1 SGHTA and CDR2 FQGNSA. V shed 5 bases, J shed 3 bases, and the junction held 10 bases outside the gene matches. This CDR3 is 16 amino acids long. This CDR3 is CASSPTSGANGYEQYF. CDR3 in DNA: TGTGCCAGCAGCCCAACTAGCGGGGCAAATGGCTACGAGCAGTACTTC.

This clonotype showed up just a few times. The V gene is TRBV30, the J gene TRBJ1-5, with D possibly TRBD1 on 6 matching bases. The CDR3 spans 13 residues. Germline V CDR1 and CDR2: GTSNPN, SVGIG (reference sequence). Trimming removed 1 base from V and 4 bases from J, with 8 bases in between. The CDR3 region is CAWSEDRNQPQHF. DNA for the CDR3: TGTGCCTGGAGTGAGGACAGAAATCAGCCCCAGCATTTT.